The TCR beta chain under discussion was sequenced for a study of shared clonotypes between healthy human individuals (dated by TCRdb to 2019 to 2021). With respect to the entire study: The cohort comprised a couple of women and three men aged 18 to 49 years. To estimate repertoire size and how much clonotypes are shared between individuals, the study performed deep sequencing of blood TCR repertoires from roughly five healthy adults. For each donor, CD4 naive and CD4 memory were each run on three plates, CD8 naive on two plates, and CD8 memory on one plate. Different laboratories and diverse techniques were used to prepare libraries and sequence TCR repertoires, to increase sequencing depth and limit assay-specific biases. Leukapheresis yielded between about 0.9 and 8.9 billion PBMCs per donor. Overall study results and their limits: Pairwise subsampling indicated that sequencing depth was expected to affect the degree of clonotype sharing among donors. Clonotypes shared by all four sorted-subset donors showed higher generation probabilities than non-shared clonotypes. Sharing across a few donors was observed for approximately 5% of naive CD4, 3% to 4% of naive CD8, around 2.5% of memory CD4, and around 0.4% of memory CD8 clonotypes. Because the study included a small number of donors, the genetic and exposure-history diversity represented was limited. Estimated clonotype richness was generally larger for naive than for memory subsets. Sampling was limited to blood, and TCR repertoires in tissue likely differ from TCR repertoires in blood. Even with the large sequencing depth, rarefaction of the sorted-subset datasets indicated that sequencing was incomplete.

TCR CDR3 regions were amplified from genomic DNA by multiplex PCR using the deep immunoSEQ assay. For each cell subset, the extracted genomic DNA was distributed evenly across all wells of several immunoSEQ 96-well plates, and each plate served as one replicate. Each replicate PCR for sorted subsets received about 0.2 ug genomic DNA, equal to some 32,000 T cell genomes. Purified libraries were quantified with a Qubit 3.0 fluorometer, sized on a Bioanalyzer 2100, and re-quantified with the KAPA Library Quantification kit. Every immunoSEQ 96-well plate was sequenced on a dedicated single-read 150-cycle Illumina NextSeq 550 flow cell. The original methods were these. Because the immunoSEQ output held only junctional sequences and lacked quality scores, the filtering could not match the filtering applied to full-length reads. Sequences were annotated with PyIR, a Python wrapper for IgBLAST v1.9, and V/J genes and CDR3 were assigned using IMGT germline references. Reads were removed for weak V/J assignments (E-value above 1e-6), missing CDR3, stop codons, out-of-frame junctions, or ambiguous translated residues. V3J clonotypes were defined as sequences sharing the same inferred V gene, J gene, and CDR3 amino acid sequence. The percentage overlap between two repertoires was calculated by dividing the number of shared unique clonotypes by the size of the smaller repertoire. RTK rarefaction, the Chao1 estimator, and Recon v2.1 estimates of unobserved clonotypes were used to assess repertoire richness. Generation probabilities for all TCRbeta clonotypes obtained by the gDNA method from a handful of donors were computed using OLGA. The table was pulled from immuneACCESS by TCRdb, which kept in-frame rearrangements only. Such tables lose some clones; where checked, under half of the loss comes from unresolved V genes, and the rest has no known cause. V and J calls and clone size are copied from that table; D and trimming were computed from the DNA. This sample has around 1.1 million clones in its table, and about 84% of those were observed once. The ten largest clones represent 0.55% to 0.7% of the sample.

Healthy HIV-negative adults with no recently reported acute infections or vaccinations were included as donors. Every donor was a Caucasian adult residing in Nashville, Tennessee, USA. CD4+ T cells were enriched by magnetic negative selection; naive cells were then positively selected on CD45RA, and the negative fraction formed the memory subset. Blood was collected by leukapheresis, and PBMCs were isolated by Ficoll-Histopaque density gradient centrifugation and then cryopreserved in liquid nitrogen vapor phase. Purity and quantity of every magnetically sorted T cell population were checked by analytical flow cytometry. Genomic DNA was isolated from every sorted fraction and measured by UV absorbance on a Nanodrop 2000c. Turning to this clone: Its antigen target is currently unknown. There are no base qualities to consult, and no much larger clone falls within one base.

V is shortened by 2 bases, J by 5 bases, and the region joining them spans 16 bases. Based on the germline V gene, the CDR1 and CDR2 sequences are SGHTA and FQGNSA. From cysteine to phenylalanine, the CDR3 is 15 amino acids long. Just CDR3 DNA is preserved here, 45 bases in frame from base 1. This clonotype was sampled from a young man in good health. Some clones in this sample may be carry-over from other donors' samples. Specimen: memory CD4+ T cells from PBMCs. The cell subset or site label of this sample denotes: CD45RA-negative fraction. The rearranged chain carries TRBV7-2 and TRBJ2-7; the D gene is not confidently resolved. The nucleotides read TGTGCCAGCAGCTTAAAGACGGAAGCCTTCCACGAGCAGTACTTC. This gives the protein CASSLKTEAFHEQYF.